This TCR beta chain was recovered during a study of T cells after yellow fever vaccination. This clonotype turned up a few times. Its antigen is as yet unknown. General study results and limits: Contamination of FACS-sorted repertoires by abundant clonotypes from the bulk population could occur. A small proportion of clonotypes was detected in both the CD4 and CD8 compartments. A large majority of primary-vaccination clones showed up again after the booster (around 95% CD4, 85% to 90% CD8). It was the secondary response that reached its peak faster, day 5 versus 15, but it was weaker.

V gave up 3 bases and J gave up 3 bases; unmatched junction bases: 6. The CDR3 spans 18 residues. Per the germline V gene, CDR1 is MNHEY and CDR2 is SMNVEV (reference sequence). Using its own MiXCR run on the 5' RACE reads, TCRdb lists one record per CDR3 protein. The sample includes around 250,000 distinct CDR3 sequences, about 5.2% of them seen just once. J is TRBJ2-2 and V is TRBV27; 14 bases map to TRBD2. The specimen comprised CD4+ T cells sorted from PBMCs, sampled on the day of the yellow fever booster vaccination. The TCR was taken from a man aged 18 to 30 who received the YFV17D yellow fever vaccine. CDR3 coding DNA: TGTGCCAGCAGTTTCGGGACTAGCGGGGGTGGGGACACCGGGGAGCTGTTTTTT. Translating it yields CASSFGTSGGGDTGELFF.